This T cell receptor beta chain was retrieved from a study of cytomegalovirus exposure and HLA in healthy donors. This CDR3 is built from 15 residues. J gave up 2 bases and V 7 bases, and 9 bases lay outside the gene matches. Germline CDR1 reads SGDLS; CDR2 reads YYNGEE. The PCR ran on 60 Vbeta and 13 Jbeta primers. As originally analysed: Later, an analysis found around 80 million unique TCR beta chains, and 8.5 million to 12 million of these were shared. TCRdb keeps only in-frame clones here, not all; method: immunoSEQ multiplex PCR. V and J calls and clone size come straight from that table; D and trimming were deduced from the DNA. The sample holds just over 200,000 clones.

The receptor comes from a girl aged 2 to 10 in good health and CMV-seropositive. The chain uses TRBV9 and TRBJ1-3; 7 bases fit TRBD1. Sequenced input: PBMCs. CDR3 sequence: CASGRTGFAGNTIYF. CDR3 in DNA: TGTGCCAGCGGACGGACAGGTTTCGCTGGAAACACCATATATTTT.